Below are 21 T cell receptor beta chains sequenced from a single sample in a study of beta chain features in type 1 diabetes. General study findings and limits: Researchers report that Type 1 diabetes patients had moderately but significantly shorter TCRB CDR3s across all four CD4+ subsets.

These receptors are not linked to any known antigen. cDNA synthesis used the whole RNA isolate, giving expressed TCRB sequences. Using immunoSEQ multiplex PCR, the repertoire was profiled, and TCRdb retains in-frame clones only, with some absent. The data hold about 660,000 clones, with more than 13% observed a single time. The sample taken for sequencing was naive CD4+ T cells from blood. These receptors all stem from a man aged 18 to 30 with type 1 diabetes.

There are a few counts of this clone. V usage is TRBV30 and J usage is TRBJ2-2, with 7 bases aligning to TRBD1. The CDR3 consists of 14 residues. In germline, CDR1 is GTSNPN, CDR2 SVGIG (reference sequence). V lost 5 bases, J lost 0 bases, and 3 bases stayed unmatched. This chain's CDR3 is CAWLGQPNTGELFF. The CDR3 bases are TGTGCCTGGTTGGGACAGCCGAACACCGGGGAGCTGTTTTTT.

The chain is built from TRBV18 and TRBJ2-7; 11 positions match TRBD2. The trim removed 2 bases at V and 6 bases at J, leaving 12 bases unmatched. Per germline, CDR1 KGHSH and CDR2 LQKENI. The CDR3 is 17 residues long. The CDR3 region is CASSPRVLAGVSGEQYF. DNA of the CDR3: TGTGCCAGCTCACCAAGGGTACTAGCGGGAGTAAGCGGCGAGCAGTACTTC.

The rearrangement links TRBV14 to TRBJ2-1, with a weak D call TRBD2 (5 bases). V lost 3 bases, J lost 6 bases, and 12 bases lay in between. This CDR3 comprises 14 residues. Germline CDR1 reads SGHDN; CDR2 reads FVKESK. In nucleotides, the CDR3 is TGTGCCAGCAGCCATGGAGACTACACCAATGAGCAGTTCTTC. Encoded protein: CASSHGDYTNEQFF. Together with reference TRBV14 and TRBJ2-1, the CDR3 gives the full variable domain: EAGVTQFPSHSVIEKGQTVTLRCDPISGHDNLYWYRRVMGKEIKFLLHFVKESKQDESGMPNNRFLAERTGGTYSTLKVQPAELEDSGVYFCASSHGDYTNEQFFGPGTRLTVL.

J is TRBJ1-6 and V is TRBV19, with a possible D match to TRBD1 (5 bases). Germline V gene sequence: CDR1 LNHDA, CDR2 SQIVND (reference sequence). There are 13 residues in the CDR3. V lost 9 bases, J lost 5 bases, and 11 bases lay in between. The CDR3 loop is CASLDRNNSPLHF. In nucleotides, the CDR3 is TGTGCCAGCCTAGACAGAAATAATTCACCCCTCCACTTT.

This clone has more than one count but fewer than ten. The chain has TRBV7-2 and TRBJ2-3; 7 bases are a match to TRBD1. The CDR3 sequence is 14 residues long. After removal of 4 bases from V and 2 bases from J, the junction contained 3 bases not matched to a gene. Germline V gene lookup returns CDR1 SGHTA and CDR2 FQGNSA. This CDR3 reads CASSSDRFTDTQYF. DNA of the CDR3: TGTGCCAGCAGCTCGGACAGGTTCACAGATACGCAGTATTTT.

The chain combines TRBV23-1 with TRBJ2-2; 7 bases line up with TRBD1. TRBV23-1 is treated as an ORF (open reading frame) with a function not yet certain. V shed 3 bases, J shed 9 bases, and the junction held 13 bases outside the gene matches. This CDR3 comprises 16 residues. The DNA of the CDR3 is TGCGCCAGCAGTCAGGCTGGAGACAGGGCGACGAGGGAGCTGTTTTTT. Its translation: CASSQAGDRATRELFF.

The chain recombines TRBV7-2 with TRBJ2-1; 16 positions agree with TRBD2. This CDR3 has 16 amino acids. Germline assignment: CDR1 SGHTA and CDR2 FQGNSA. After removal of 0 bases from V and 8 bases from J, the junction contained 1 base not matched to a gene. The CDR3 loop is CASSLAGTSGRDEQFF. In DNA form, the CDR3 reads TGTGCCAGCAGCTTAGCGGGGACTAGCGGGAGGGATGAGCAGTTCTTC.

The V and J genes are TRBV2 and TRBJ2-1, with TRBD2 matching 7 bases. This CDR3 contains 11 residues. Unmatched junction bases numbered 1, after V lost 4 bases and J lost 10 bases. Germline CDR1 SNHLY, CDR2 FYNNEI. CDR3 nucleotides: TGTGCCAGCAGTGCTAGCGGCGAGCAGTTCTTC. Its translation: CASSASGEQFF. The whole variable domain, remainder taken from reference TRBV2 and TRBJ2-1, is EPEVTQTPSHQVTQMGQEVILRCVPISNHLYFYWYRQILGQKVEFLVSFYNNEISEKSEIFDDQFSVERPDGSNFTLKIRSTKLEDSAMYFCASSASGEQFFGPGTRLTVL.

The chain has TRBV7-9 and TRBJ2-1; a weak D match, TRBD1 (6 bases). Germline V gives CDR1 SEHNR, CDR2 FQNEAQ (reference sequence). The CDR3 loop spans 15 amino acids. V lost 1 base and J lost 7, with 14 bases in between. In DNA form, the CDR3 reads TGTGCCAGCAGCTTAGATGACAGGCTGTCGAATGAGCAGTTCTTC. It codes for CASSLDDRLSNEQFF.

Only a few counts were recorded for this clone. The chain links TRBV2 to TRBJ2-1; 11 nucleotides align to TRBD2. CDR3 size: 14 residues. In germline, CDR1 is SNHLY, CDR2 FYNNEI. V was clipped by 4 bases and J by 7 bases; unmatched bases: 3. CDR3 loop: CASSAPSGRNEQFF. Here the CDR3 DNA reads TGTGCCAGCAGTGCGCCTAGCGGGAGGAATGAGCAGTTCTTC.

This clone was counted between two and nine times. V and J are TRBV2 and TRBJ2-1, with D perhaps matching TRBD2 (5 bases). Trimming took 4 bases from V and 1 from J, leaving 11 bases between them. The germline V gene has CDR1 SNHLY and CDR2 FYNNEI. This CDR3 comprises 15 residues. CDR3 nucleotide sequence: TGTGCCAGCAGTGTGGAGCGGCCTTCCTACAATGAGCAGTTCTTC. Amino acids: CASSVERPSYNEQFF.

This clone was counted only a few times. The chain carries TRBV6-6 and TRBJ1-1; perhaps TRBD1 as D (5 bases). The germline V gene encodes CDR1 MNHNY and CDR2 SVGAGI (reference sequence). V gave up 8 bases and J gave up 6 bases, with 10 bases separating them. The CDR3 consists of 11 residues. The chain's CDR3 is CASQGQAEAFF. The CDR3 coding sequence is TGTGCCAGCCAAGGACAAGCTGAAGCTTTCTTT.

This clone was counted only a few times. The V gene is TRBV9, the J gene TRBJ2-7; the match to TRBD1 covers 7 bases. Germline assignment: CDR1 SGDLS and CDR2 YYNGEE. Losses at the gene ends were 3 bases for V and 1 base for J; bases not matched to a gene: 7. The CDR3 is made up of 15 amino acids. CDR3 region: CASSGRDSNSYEQYF. In nucleotides, the CDR3 is TGTGCCAGCAGCGGCCGGGACAGCAATTCCTACGAGCAGTACTTC.

This clone was found a few times. The V and J genes are TRBV9 and TRBJ2-7; D may be TRBD1 (6 bases). This CDR3 is 16 amino acids long. Germline loops: CDR1 SGDLS, CDR2 YYNGEE. V lost 2 bases and J lost 4, with 19 bases in between. Here the CDR3 reads CASSVGFGTTTYEQYF. The CDR3 DNA reads as TGTGCCAGCAGCGTGGGTTTCGGGACAACTACTTACGAGCAGTACTTC.

This clone appeared a few times. The sample contains more than one DNA sequence encoding this CDR3. The CDR3 protein is CAWTGTDTQYF. CDR3 nucleotides: TGTGCCTGGACGGGCACAGATACGCAGTATTTT. The rearrangement joins TRBV30 to TRBJ2-3; D ambiguous. This CDR3 spans 11 amino acids. In germline, CDR1 is GTSNPN, CDR2 SVGIG (reference sequence). Trimming shortened V by 4 bases and J by 1 base, and 3 bases separated the two germline ends. The full variable domain, its missing parts supplied by reference TRBV30 and TRBJ2-3, is SQTIHQWPATLVQPVGSPLSLECTVEGTSNPNLYWYRQAAGRGLQLLFYSVGIGQISSEVPQNLSASRPQDRQFILSSKKLLLSDSGFYLCAWTGTDTQYFGPGTRLTVL.

The V call is TRBV30, the J call TRBJ1-5; the match to TRBD1 covers 11 bases. V shed 2 bases and J 3 bases; nucleotides not matched to a gene: 9. The V gene's germline CDR1 is GTSNPN and CDR2 SVGIG (reference sequence). The CDR3 loop spans 17 amino acids. This CDR3 is CAWSSALGQGVNQPQHF. In nucleotides, the CDR3 is TGTGCCTGGAGTAGTGCGTTGGGACAGGGGGTCAATCAGCCCCAGCATTTT.

This clone was seen a handful of times. The V and J genes are TRBV21-1 and TRBJ1-2. TRBV21-1 is labeled a pseudogene. This CDR3 is built from 15 residues. CDR3 loop: CASSKARVTNYGYTF. DNA of the CDR3: TGTGCCAGCAGCAAAGCGAGGGTGACCAACTATGGCTACACCTTC.

This chain connects TRBV10-3 to TRBJ1-1, with a possible D match to TRBD1 (5 bases). CDR3 length: 15 amino acids. The V gene's germline CDR1 is ENHRY and CDR2 SYGVKD. The ends were cut back, 4 bases at V and 3 bases at J, with 15 bases in the middle. CDR3 in DNA: TGTGCCATCAGTGGAGGACTGGGGCAGTACACTGAAGCTTTCTTT. It codes for CAISGGLGQYTEAFF.

The table lists this clone with a few counts. The chain is built from TRBV27 and TRBJ1-5; 9 bases agree with TRBD1. The germline gives CDR1 MNHEY, CDR2 SMNVEV (reference sequence). The V and J ends lost 7 bases and 3 bases, in that order; junction bases with no gene match: 22. This CDR3 spans 20 amino acids. The CDR3 here is CASILPGTGIVALTNQPQHF. The CDR3 nucleotides read TGTGCCAGCATCCTCCCAGGGACAGGGATTGTTGCCCTTACCAATCAGCCCCAGCATTTT.

Details on this clone: Its ends do not fully match the called genes, so a read error is possible. The chain couples TRBV7-7 to TRBJ2-6, with D uncertain. The CDR3 has 15 amino acids. Germline V gene sequence: CDR1 SSHAT, CDR2 FNYEAQ (reference sequence). CDR3 sequence reads: CASSSSLTGANVLTF. The CDR3 DNA is TGTGCTAGCAGCTCATCCCTTACTGGGGCCAACGTCCTGACTTTC.

The chain is built from TRBV4-1 and TRBJ1-2, with D perhaps TRBD1 (5 bases). The germline gives CDR1 MGHRA, CDR2 YSYEKL. The ends were cut back, 3 bases at V and 1 base at J, with 15 bases in the middle. This CDR3 region has 16 residues. CDR3 sequence (DNA): TGCGCCAGCAGCCACGCTCCGGGACGGAATAACTATGGCTACACCTTC. Translating it yields CASSHAPGRNNYGYTF.